What follows is one T cell receptor beta chain and its context. The antigen it recognizes is unknown. Nothing much larger sits one base from this clone, and base qualities are not available. These data come from a study of post-analysis software for immune sequencing data (dated by TCRdb to between 2014 and 2017). In the study overall: Recorded disease courses included relapsing-remitting, secondary progressive and progressive-relapsing multiple sclerosis, with some patients lacking subtype annotation. The patient repertoires were compared against roughly 12 previously published healthy control repertoires obtained from donors aged about 6 to 26 years. A subset of samples was prepared in parallel using single-end sample barcoding, then pooled and co-amplified after Illumina adapter ligation. Summary of the overall study and its limitations: Normalized Chao1 diversity was significantly lower in multiple sclerosis patients than controls, suggesting substantial peripheral T-cell clonal expansion. Several TRBV segments, including TRBV5-6, TRBV5-1 and TRBV20-1, were significantly more frequent in patients than controls. Direct clustering with F measure showed strong co-clustering of samples prepared in the same batch, prompting a batch-effect correction. The multiple sclerosis patient group was slightly younger than the control group.

The library relied on PCR. For sequencing, an Illumina HiSeq 2500 was employed. To reduce PCR and sequencing biases, unique molecular identifiers were built into the TCR beta cDNA libraries. Some 500,000 cDNA molecules were obtained for every 1 to 10 million input T cells, so each molecule roughly corresponded to one T cell. The same protocol used for the earlier healthy control dataset was applied to prepare and sequence the patient libraries. Within a given batch, samples were prepared together, multiplexed and sequenced on the same HiSeq lane. Turning to the authors' computational methods: MIGEC handled the raw barcoded reads, throwing out single-read molecular identifier groups before consensus assembly and CDR3 extraction. VDJtools was used for post-analysis of the clonotype tables, with diversity normalized by down-sampling every dataset to the smallest sample size. In repertoire overlap clustering, CDR3 amino acid sequences, but not nucleotide sequences, were matched to correct batch-related cross-sample contamination. The public reads were reanalyzed by TCRdb: fastp trimming at Q25, MiXCR alignment, in-frame beta chains only. Identical CDR3 proteins give one entry, which carries the most common genes and DNA. What appears here as the V and J calls and clone size reflects TCRdb's work, not the paper's. Within this sample are about 770,000 distinct CDR3 sequences, with roughly 50% of them counted one time only. 4% to 5% of the sample lies in the top ten.

Based on the germline V gene, the CDR1 and CDR2 sequences are MDHEN and SYDVKM. From the cysteine through the phenylalanine, the CDR3 covers 13 amino acids. Only the CDR3 region is kept as DNA, spanning 39 bases read in frame from base 1. The junction shows trimming of 5 bases on V and 4 bases on J, plus 11 bases between the germline ends. To demonstrate the VDJtools post-analysis software, TCR beta repertoires were profiled from the peripheral blood of 10 to 15 young patients with multiple sclerosis. Multiple sclerosis patients were children and adolescents aged roughly 6 to 16 years. This TCR derives from a girl aged 10 to 17 with multiple sclerosis. The rearranged chain carries TRBV28 and TRBJ1-1; D gene: possibly TRBD1, on 5 matching bases. Input material: blood. The DNA sequence is given as TGTGCCAGCAGTACTGGGGCGACCACTGAAGCTTTCTTT. Translated, it gives CASSTGATTEAFF.